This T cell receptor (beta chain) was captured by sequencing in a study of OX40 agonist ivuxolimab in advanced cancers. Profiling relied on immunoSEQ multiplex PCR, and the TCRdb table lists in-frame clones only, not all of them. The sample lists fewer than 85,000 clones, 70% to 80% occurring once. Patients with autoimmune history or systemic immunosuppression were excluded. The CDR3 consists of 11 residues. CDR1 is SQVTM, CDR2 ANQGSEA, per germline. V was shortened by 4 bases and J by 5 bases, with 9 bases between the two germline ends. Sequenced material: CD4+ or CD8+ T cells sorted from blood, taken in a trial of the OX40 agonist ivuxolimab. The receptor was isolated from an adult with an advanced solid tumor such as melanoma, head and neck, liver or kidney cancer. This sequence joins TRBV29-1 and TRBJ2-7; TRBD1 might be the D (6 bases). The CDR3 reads CSVAAGDEQYF. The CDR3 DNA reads TGCAGCGTTGCTGCAGGGGACGAGCAGTACTTC.